These 10 T cell receptor beta chains were sequenced from one sample in a study of cytomegalovirus exposure and HLA in healthy donors. With 60 Vbeta and 13 Jbeta primers, the PCR was carried out. Sequenced by immunoSEQ multiplex PCR; TCRdb stores in-frame clones only, minus some. The repertoire has 95,000 to 150,000 clones, 78% of them found once; the top ten carry around 5.8%. Sequencing input: PBMCs. The receptors were sampled from a woman in her forties in good health and CMV-seronegative.

The V and J genes are TRBV4-3 and TRBJ2-5, with 7 bases fitting TRBD1. TRBJ2-7 explains the end of the DNA better; the J call may be wrong. The CDR3 consists of 15 residues. Germline CDR1 and CDR2: LGHNA and YSLEER. This chain's CDR3 is CASSQLQGEPYEQYF. The CDR3 DNA sequence: TGCGCCAGCAGCCAGCTTCAGGGGGAGCCCTACGAGCAGTACTTC.

The chain links TRBV5-8 to TRBJ2-3; D remains ambiguous. The CDR3 runs 13 residues. Trimming stripped 2 bases from V and 1 base from J, with 5 bases between. Per germline, CDR1 SGHTS and CDR2 YDEGEE. The DNA for the CDR3 is TGTGCCAGCAGCTTTCTCCGCACAGATACGCAGTATTTT. This translates into CASSFLRTDTQYF.

The chain recombines TRBV9 with TRBJ2-3, with 9 positions matching TRBD2. Germline V gene sequence: CDR1 SGDLS, CDR2 YYNGEE. The CDR3 spans 14 residues. V was clipped by 7 bases and J by 3 bases; unmatched bases: 6. The CDR3 sequence: CASGLSGSTDTQYF. The CDR3 DNA sequence: TGTGCCAGCGGGCTTAGCGGGAGTACAGATACGCAGTATTTT.

This chain connects TRBV18 to TRBJ1-1; 10 bases map to TRBD1. The CDR3 runs 16 residues. CDR1 KGHSH and CDR2 LQKENI come from the germline V gene. Trimming cost V 4 bases and J 2 bases; bases outside gene matches: 7. The CDR3 sequence: CASSQGQGRLNTEAFF. The CDR3 nucleotides are TGTGCCAGCTCACAGGGACAGGGGAGGTTAAACACTGAAGCTTTCTTT. The full variable domain, with the rest looked up from reference TRBV18 and TRBJ1-1, is NAGVMQNPRHLVRRRGQEARLRCSPMKGHSHVYWYRQLPEEGLKFMVYLQKENIIDESGMPKERFSAEFPKEGPSILRIQQVVRGDSAAYFCASSQGQGRLNTEAFFGQGTRLTVV.

The chain employs TRBV19 and TRBJ1-2, with 10 bases that match TRBD1. The ends lost 7 bases at V and 7 bases at J; junction bases unmatched: 6. The CDR3 contains 13 residues. The germline CDR1 and CDR2 sequences are LNHDA and SQIVND (reference sequence). CDR3 coding DNA: TGTGCCAGTACGACAGGGGGCTACGTTGGCTACACCTTC. As protein: CASTTGGYVGYTF.

In regard to this clone: At one end, the junction sequence differs from germline, possibly due to a read error. V and J are TRBV7-9 and TRBJ2-1; D is uncertain. The CDR3 length is 12 residues. Germline V gene lookup returns CDR1 SEHNR and CDR2 FQNEAQ (reference sequence). CDR3 in amino acids: CSSSSVPNEQFF. The CDR3 DNA reads TGTTCCAGCAGCTCGGTCCCAAATGAGCAGTTCTTC. The full variable domain, in which reference TRBV7-9 and TRBJ2-1 provide the parts outside the CDR3, is DTGVSQNPRHKITKRGQNVTFRCDPISEHNRLYWYRQTLGQGPEFLTYFQNEAQLEKSRLLSDRFSAERPKGSFSTLEIQRTEQGDSAMYLCSSSSVPNEQFFGPGTRLTVL.

The chain uses TRBV28 and TRBJ2-7, with 7 bases aligning to TRBD1. Germline CDR1 and CDR2: MDHEN and SYDVKM. The CDR3 is 14 amino acids. The J segment lost 3 bases and the V segment lost 3 bases, leaving 5 bases of the junction unmatched. Here the CDR3 DNA reads TGTGCCAGCAGTTTTGGGCAGGGGGACTACGAGCAGTACTTC. Translating gives CASSFGQGDYEQYF.

V is TRBV18 and J is TRBJ1-1, with 9 nucleotides matching TRBD1. There are 17 residues in the CDR3. CDR1 is KGHSH and CDR2 is LQKENI in the germline V gene. V lost 4 bases to trimming and J lost 3 bases; unmatched junction nucleotides: 12. The CDR3 spells CASSRLTGTGFYTEAFF. The CDR3 DNA reads TGTGCCAGCTCACGTCTTACCGGGACAGGGTTTTACACTGAAGCTTTCTTT. Looking up the rest from reference TRBV18 and TRBJ1-1 gives the full variable domain: NAGVMQNPRHLVRRRGQEARLRCSPMKGHSHVYWYRQLPEEGLKFMVYLQKENIIDESGMPKERFSAEFPKEGPSILRIQQVVRGDSAAYFCASSRLTGTGFYTEAFFGQGTRLTVV.

The chain joins TRBV5-6 to TRBJ1-5; TRBD1 agrees at 7 bases. Germline V gene sequence: CDR1 SGHDT, CDR2 YYEEEE. The CDR3 extends over 17 amino acids. V dropped 4 bases and J dropped 0; count of bases not matched to a gene: 10. The chain's CDR3 is CASSPARTGHSNQPQHF. Here the CDR3 DNA reads TGTGCCAGCAGCCCTGCCCGGACAGGCCATAGCAATCAGCCCCAGCATTTT.

This chain links TRBV4-3 with TRBJ2-1; 7 nucleotides match TRBD2. In germline, CDR1 is LGHNA, CDR2 YSLEER. The CDR3 is 13 amino acids. V gave up 0 bases and J gave up 10 bases; unmatched junction bases: 3. The CDR3 DNA sequence: TGCGCCAGCAGCCAAGAGTGGCGGGAGGAGCAGTTCTTC. Protein sequence: CASSQEWREEQFF.